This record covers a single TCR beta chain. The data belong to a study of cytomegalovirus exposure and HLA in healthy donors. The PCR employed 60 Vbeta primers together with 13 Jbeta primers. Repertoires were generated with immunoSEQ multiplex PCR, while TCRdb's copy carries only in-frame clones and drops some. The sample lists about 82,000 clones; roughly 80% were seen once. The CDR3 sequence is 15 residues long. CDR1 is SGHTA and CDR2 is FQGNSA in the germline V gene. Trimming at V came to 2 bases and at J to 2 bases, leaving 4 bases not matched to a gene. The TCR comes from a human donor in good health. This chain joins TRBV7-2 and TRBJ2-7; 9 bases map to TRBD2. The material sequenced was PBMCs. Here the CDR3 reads CASSLSLAGTYEQYF. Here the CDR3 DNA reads TGTGCCAGCAGCTTAAGTCTAGCGGGGACCTACGAGCAGTACTTC.